The source of this TCR beta chain is a study of OX40 agonist ivuxolimab in advanced cancers. The wider study: Patients undergoing dose escalation presented with hepatocellular carcinoma, melanoma, renal cell or head and neck cancer. Partial responses were observed in three patients, of whom one had hepatocellular carcinoma and two had cutaneous melanoma. Those enrolled were roughly 85% male, with a mean age of roughly 62 years and ages from 23 to 79. General observations from the study: The study found that CD8+ T cells averaged more expanded clones than CD4+.

A note on this clone: The antigen remains undetermined.

Produced via immunoSEQ multiplex PCR; TCRdb's table is partial and in-frame only. Among 20,000 to 30,000 clones listed, 75% to 90% were seen once. V lost 3 bases, J lost 5 bases, and 8 bases lay in between. The CDR3 runs 13 residues. From germline, CDR1 is LNHDA and CDR2 SQIVND (reference sequence). Here the sequenced sample was CD4+ or CD8+ T cells sorted from blood, taken in a trial of the OX40 agonist ivuxolimab. The receptor was derived from an adult with an advanced solid tumor such as melanoma, head and neck, liver or kidney cancer. The chain carries TRBV19 and TRBJ2-1; D possibly corresponds to TRBD2 (6 bases). CDR3 sequence (DNA): TGTGCCAGTAGTATCGGAGGGAACAATGAGCAGTTCTTC. Translated: CASSIGGNNEQFF.